The 18 T cell receptor beta chains given below trace back to one sample, sequenced in a study of shared clonotypes between healthy human individuals. Naive CD8 cells, CD45RO-negative and positively selected for CCR7, excluded terminally differentiated effector memory CD45RA+ cells. The table came from immunoSEQ multiplex PCR; TCRdb's copy has only in-frame clones and leaves some out. Among around 2.1 million clones listed, 85% to 95% were seen once. Sequences were obtained from naive CD8+ T cells from PBMCs. The receptor set was obtained from a man aged 18 to 29 in good health. Some clones in this sample may be carry-over from other donors' samples.

The rearrangement links TRBV28 to TRBJ2-5; D uncertain. This CDR3 has 13 amino acids. From germline, CDR1 is MDHEN and CDR2 SYDVKM. Trimming removed 2 bases at V and 3 bases at J, with 7 bases between. The DNA for the CDR3 is TGTGCCAGCAGTTTAGGTTGGGAAGAGACCCAGTACTTC. Translating it yields CASSLGWEETQYF. Using reference TRBV28 and TRBJ2-5 for the parts outside the CDR3, the full variable domain is DVKVTQSSRYLVKRTGEKVFLECVQDMDHENMFWYRQDPGLGLRLIYFSYDVKMKEKGDIPEGYSVSREKKERFSLILESASTNQTSMYLCASSLGWEETQYFGPGTRLLVL.

The chain recombines TRBV4-1 with TRBJ2-1; D may be TRBD1 (8 bases). Trimming removed 4 bases from V and 15 bases from J, with 22 bases in between. This CDR3 has 14 amino acids. The germline CDR1 and CDR2 sequences are MGHRA and YSYEKL. The chain's CDR3 is CASSPRQGWEGPFF. The CDR3 DNA reads TGCGCCAGCAGCCCCCGACAGGGGTGGGAGGGCCCGTTCTTC.

The CDR3: CAISESSGLATEAFF. CDR3 coding DNA: TGTGCCATCAGTGAGTCGTCGGGGTTGGCAACTGAAGCTTTCTTT. This chain uses TRBV10-3 with TRBJ1-1; no reliable D call. V lost 0 bases, J lost 5 bases, and 13 bases lay in between. The CDR3 is made up of 15 amino acids. The germline gives CDR1 ENHRY, CDR2 SYGVKD.

CDR3: CASSLTETADYGYTF. The DNA of the CDR3 is TGTGCCAGCAGCCTAACGGAGACAGCCGACTATGGCTACACCTTC. The chain links TRBV6-6 to TRBJ1-2, with D perhaps matching TRBD1 (5 bases). The CDR3 extends over 15 amino acids. V was trimmed by 6 bases and J by 3 bases, leaving 17 bases between them. The germline gives CDR1 MNHNY, CDR2 SVGAGI (reference sequence).

The rearrangement links TRBV7-8 to TRBJ1-1, with 10 bases identical to TRBD1. With V trimmed by 5 bases and J by 7 bases, 10 bases remained unmatched. The CDR3 extends over 15 amino acids. Germline V gene sequence: CDR1 SGHVS, CDR2 FQNEAQ. The CDR3 region has the DNA TGTGCCAGCAGCCCTCTTGATGGGACAGGGGTTGAAGCTTTCTTT. The encoded protein is CASSPLDGTGVEAFF. The full variable domain, with the rest looked up from reference TRBV7-8 and TRBJ1-1, is GAGVSQSPRYKVAKRGQDVALRCDPISGHVSLFWYQQALGQGPEFLTYFQNEAQLDKSGLPSDRFFAERPEGSVSTLKIQRTQQEDSAVYLCASSPLDGTGVEAFFGQGTRLTVV.

J is TRBJ2-7 and V is TRBV7-9; 7 nucleotides line up with TRBD2. Germline CDR1 and CDR2: SEHNR and FQNEAQ (reference sequence). The CDR3 is made up of 12 amino acids. Germline trimming cut 8 bases from V and 4 bases from J; bases unmatched to any gene: 5. The CDR3 DNA reads TGTGCCAGCGGTCTCGGGGGGTACGAGCAGTACTTC. The encoded protein is CASGLGGYEQYF.

J is TRBJ2-1 and V is TRBV5-6; D is uncertain. The CDR3 covers 15 residues. V was trimmed by 0 bases and J by 0 bases, leaving 7 bases between them. Germline assignment: CDR1 SGHDT and CDR2 YYEEEE. CDR3 amino acids: CASSLGPSSYNEQFF. DNA for the CDR3: TGTGCCAGCAGCTTGGGCCCTAGCTCCTACAATGAGCAGTTCTTC. Using reference TRBV5-6 and TRBJ2-1 for the parts outside the CDR3, the full variable domain is DAGVTQSPTHLIKTRGQQVTLRCSPKSGHDTVSWYQQALGQGPQFIFQYYEEEERQRGNFPDRFSGHQFPNYSSELNVNALLLGDSALYLCASSLGPSSYNEQFFGPGTRLTVL.

The V call is TRBV7-9, the J call TRBJ2-2, with 9 bases that match TRBD2. The CDR3 is 18 residues long. V was pared by 2 bases and J by 2 bases, with 9 bases of the junction left unmatched. Per the germline V gene, CDR1 is SEHNR and CDR2 is FQNEAQ (reference sequence). In DNA, the CDR3 is TGTGCCAGCAGCTTACCGGGTGCTAGCGGGATTAACACCGGGGAGCTGTTTTTT. Translation: CASSLPGASGINTGELFF.

The V gene is TRBV2, the J gene TRBJ2-7; tentative D call: TRBD2 (6 bases). This CDR3 is 14 amino acids long. The V and J ends lost 8 bases and 4 bases respectively, with 18 bases between them. Looked up from germline, CDR1 is SNHLY and CDR2 is FYNNEI. The CDR3 loop reads CASYPSEGRYEQYF. CDR3 coding DNA: TGTGCCAGCTACCCTTCGGAGGGGCGGTACGAGCAGTACTTC.

This chain connects TRBV30 to TRBJ1-1; 9 bases are a match to TRBD1. The CDR3 contains 16 residues. The ends lost 4 bases at V and 1 base at J; junction bases unmatched: 10. Per the germline V gene, CDR1 is GTSNPN and CDR2 is SVGIG (reference sequence). DNA for the CDR3: TGTGCCTGGAACCTACACGGACAGGGGTGGAACACTGAAGCTTTCTTT. It codes for CAWNLHGQGWNTEAFF.

The genes are TRBV7-9 and TRBJ2-7; 10 bases align to TRBD2. The trim removed 1 base at V and 2 bases at J, leaving 5 bases unmatched. The CDR3 totals 16 residues. The germline gives CDR1 SEHNR, CDR2 FQNEAQ (reference sequence). CDR3 residues: CASSLVGLAAPYEQYF. The CDR3 nucleotides read TGTGCCAGCAGCTTAGTCGGACTAGCGGCGCCCTACGAGCAGTACTTC.

V usage is TRBV7-6 and J usage is TRBJ2-1; 8 nucleotides agree with TRBD2. This CDR3 spans 16 amino acids. Germline V gives CDR1 SGHVS, CDR2 FNYEAQ. V was pared by 5 bases and J by 7 bases, with 13 bases of the junction left unmatched. CDR3 sequence reads: CASSKDRGLGGNEQFF. The CDR3, as DNA: TGTGCCAGCAGCAAGGACCGGGGACTAGGGGGTAATGAGCAGTTCTTC.

This rearrangement joins TRBV18 to TRBJ2-5; TRBD1 agrees at 7 bases. This CDR3 has 15 amino acids. Trimming cost V 4 bases and J 0 bases; bases outside gene matches: 5. CDR1 and CDR2 (germline): KGHSH, LQKENI. Written as DNA, the CDR3 is TGTGCCAGCTCACGAACGGGACAGAACCAAGAGACCCAGTACTTC. It translates to CASSRTGQNQETQYF.

V and J are TRBV18 and TRBJ2-1; no clear D. CDR3 length equals 16 residues. Deletions cut 6 bases from V and 0 bases from J, with 15 bases between. Per the germline V gene, CDR1 is KGHSH and CDR2 is LQKENI. The CDR3 sequence: CASSYFRSDSYNEQFF. As DNA, the CDR3 is TGTGCCAGCTCCTACTTTCGGAGCGACTCCTACAATGAGCAGTTCTTC.

The V call is TRBV30, the J call TRBJ1-3, with 7 bases that match TRBD1. V lost 3 bases and J lost 2; bases outside the gene matches: 13. The germline V gene has CDR1 GTSNPN and CDR2 SVGIG (reference sequence). The CDR3 extends over 17 amino acids. The CDR3: CAWRGTWDRPTGNTIYF. The DNA of the CDR3 is TGTGCCTGGAGAGGTACCTGGGACAGACCAACTGGAAACACCATATATTTT.

The chain has TRBV9 and TRBJ2-5; a possible D gene is TRBD2 (6 bases). CDR1 is SGDLS, CDR2 YYNGEE, per germline. The CDR3 extends over 15 amino acids. Trimming shortened V by 0 bases and J by 5 bases, and 14 bases separated the two germline ends. The CDR3: CASSVDGGVWETQYF. CDR3 DNA sequence: TGTGCCAGCAGCGTAGACGGCGGGGTATGGGAGACCCAGTACTTC.

The V and J genes are TRBV28 and TRBJ2-7; no reliable D call. V lost 6 bases, J lost 3 bases, and 24 bases lay in between. Germline CDR1 MDHEN, CDR2 SYDVKM. The CDR3 is 17 residues long. The CDR3 reads CASSPIGVLDYVYEQYF. Written as DNA, the CDR3 is TGTGCCAGCAGCCCTATTGGAGTCTTGGATTACGTCTACGAGCAGTACTTC.

This clone was observed once. The V gene is TRBV27, the J gene TRBJ2-3; no clear D gene. The V end was cut by 4 bases, the J end by 1 base, with 9 bases between. The CDR3 length is 14 residues. The germline gives CDR1 MNHEY, CDR2 SMNVEV (reference sequence). CDR3 loop: CASSYGGRTDTQYF. DNA of the CDR3: TGTGCCAGCAGTTATGGCGGCCGCACAGATACGCAGTATTTT.